The 13 T cell receptor beta chains reported below all come from one sample, sequenced in a study of blood T cell repertoires in COVID-19 (dated by TCRdb to 2020 to 2021). Libraries were built with the immunoSEQ multiplex PCR assay. Not all clones reach the TCRdb copy of this immuneACCESS table, which keeps in-frame sequences only. Checked studies attribute under half of the gap to unresolved V genes and leave the rest unexplained. Across this sample there are 110,000 or so clones, with around 89% seen only once. The ten most abundant clones make up 1.1% of the sample. What was sequenced was peripheral blood. The source of these receptors is a human donor in a cohort sampled during active COVID-19.

V and J are TRBV6-1 and TRBJ1-5; maybe TRBD1 (6 bases). The CDR3 spans 17 residues. Trimming cost V 3 bases and J 9 bases, with 24 bases left between them. Germline CDR1 reads MNHNS; CDR2 reads SASEGT. CDR3 nucleotide sequence: TGTGCCAGCAGTGAGCGCGTAACAGGGATAGGTGGACGGCCCCAGCATTTT. Protein product: CASSERVTGIGGRPQHF.

The V gene is TRBV27, the J gene TRBJ1-5, with 7 positions matching TRBD1. CDR1 and CDR2 from the germline V gene are MNHEY and SMNVEV (reference sequence). With V trimmed by 6 bases and J by 4 bases, 6 bases remained unmatched. The CDR3 consists of 14 residues. CDR3 amino acids: CASSTTGRNQPQHF. In DNA form, the CDR3 reads TGTGCCAGCAGCACGACAGGGAGGAATCAGCCCCAGCATTTT.

In its sample, this clone was seen a few times. The chain is built from TRBV11-2 and TRBJ2-5; TRBD2 aligns across 9 bases. Germline V gene data show CDR1 as SGHAT and CDR2 as FQNNGV. The CDR3 spans 16 residues. Trimming cost V 1 base and J 2 bases; bases outside gene matches: 5. The CDR3 nucleotides read TGTGCCAGCAGCTTAGTGACTAGCGGCCCGCAAGAGACCCAGTACTTC. This gives the protein CASSLVTSGPQETQYF.

The chain combines TRBV6-6 with TRBJ2-3; 9 nucleotides match TRBD2. Germline loops: CDR1 MNHNY, CDR2 SVGAGI (reference sequence). Trimming at V came to 6 bases and at J to 5 bases, leaving 6 bases not matched to a gene. This CDR3 region has 14 residues. The CDR3: CASSLTSGGDTQYF. The CDR3 DNA reads TGTGCCAGCAGCTTGACTAGCGGTGGAGATACGCAGTATTTT.

V is TRBV2 and J is TRBJ2-7; D ambiguous. Germline CDR1 is SNHLY and CDR2 is FYNNEI. This CDR3 comprises 12 residues. V was shortened by 5 bases and J by 1 base, with 6 bases between the two germline ends. Here the CDR3 reads CASSNRSYEQYF. The DNA for the CDR3 is TGTGCCAGCAGTAACAGATCCTACGAGCAGTACTTC.

This clone was detected only once. The chain joins TRBV4-1 to TRBJ2-3, with 11 bases aligning to TRBD2. Per the germline V gene, CDR1 is MGHRA and CDR2 is YSYEKL. V trimming: 7 bases; J trimming: 1 base; junction bases outside the gene matches: 22. The CDR3 contains 21 residues. CDR3 residues: CASTPSLALGSGGAGTDTQYF. For the CDR3, the DNA is TGCGCCAGCACCCCCTCATTGGCCCTTGGTAGCGGGGGGGCCGGCACAGATACGCAGTATTTT.

The chain links TRBV27 to TRBJ2-7; TRBD2 matches 11 bases. The CDR3 covers 14 residues. The V gene's germline CDR1 is MNHEY and CDR2 SMNVEV (reference sequence). V shed 7 bases, J shed 2 bases, and the junction held 4 bases outside the gene matches. The DNA of the CDR3 is TGTGCCAGCACCAGACTAGCGGGAACCTACGAGCAGTACTTC. Translating it yields CASTRLAGTYEQYF.

The J gene is TRBJ2-5, the V gene TRBV19, with 13 bases aligning to TRBD2. The J segment lost 3 bases and the V segment lost 3 bases, leaving 10 bases of the junction unmatched. The CDR3 length is 18 residues. The germline V gene encodes CDR1 LNHDA and CDR2 SQIVND (reference sequence). Written as DNA, the CDR3 is TGTGCCAGTAGTATCTCCGCTCCGGGACTAGCGGGAAAAGAGACCCAGTACTTC. Its translation: CASSISAPGLAGKETQYF.

The V gene is TRBV4-1, the J gene TRBJ2-2, with 8 bases aligning to TRBD2. V trimming: 5 bases; J trimming: 1 base; junction bases outside the gene matches: 6. Germline CDR1 reads MGHRA; CDR2 reads YSYEKL. The CDR3 consists of 16 residues. DNA for the CDR3: TGCGCCAGCAGCTACGGACTAGCCCTGAACACCGGGGAGCTGTTTTTT. It specifies CASSYGLALNTGELFF.

This clone was seen only once. The V and J genes are TRBV12-5 and TRBJ2-7; 9 nucleotides align to TRBD2. The CDR3 has 16 amino acids. Germline CDR1 LGHNT, CDR2 FRNRAP. J gave up 0 bases and V 6 bases, and 9 bases lay outside the gene matches. CDR3 bases: TGTGCTAGTGGCCCCGGGACTAGCTTGAGCTCCTACGAGCAGTACTTC. Its translation is CASGPGTSLSSYEQYF.

The CDR3 nucleotides are TGTGCCACCACCGACCCCCCACAGGGATTTTATGGCTACACCTTC. It specifies CATTDPPQGFYGYTF. The rearrangement uses TRBV15 and TRBJ1-2, with TRBD1 as a possible D gene (6 bases). Germline CDR1 and CDR2: LNHNV and YYDKDF (reference sequence). Trimming removed 7 bases at V and 5 bases at J, with 20 bases between. The CDR3 has 15 amino acids.

The rearrangement uses TRBV7-3 and TRBJ1-2; 12 bases fit TRBD1. The CDR3 sequence is 20 residues long. V shed 8 bases, J shed 4 bases, and the junction held 23 bases outside the gene matches. In germline, CDR1 is SGHTA, CDR2 FQGTGA. CDR3 in amino acids: CASYQVTVWDRGLNPYGYTF. In DNA form, the CDR3 reads TGTGCCAGCTACCAGGTAACCGTTTGGGACAGGGGGCTTAATCCCTATGGCTACACCTTC.

V and J are TRBV9 and TRBJ2-3; TRBD2 agrees at 10 bases. The CDR3 is made up of 16 amino acids. With V trimmed by 4 bases and J by 4 bases, 9 bases remained unmatched. The germline V gene encodes CDR1 SGDLS and CDR2 YYNGEE. CDR3 in amino acids: CASSPPAGGPADTQYF. The CDR3 nucleotides read TGTGCCAGCAGCCCCCCAGCGGGGGGGCCCGCAGATACGCAGTATTTT.